The next 21 T cell receptor beta chains were all read from a single sample in a study of regulatory T cells in long-lasting Graves disease. The time point here: newly diagnosed GD, antithyroid drugs for less than 3 months. Scientists built the TCR library using RNA that was extracted from PBMCs. Investigators prepared the TCR beta libraries by applying iRepertoire HTBI primers and Arm-PCR of CDR3 regions. TCRdb reanalysed the multiplex PCR reads using MiXCR and keeps one entry per CDR3 protein. The sample has over 500,000 distinct CDR3 sequences, roughly 15% seen once. These data were also filed under a second study, of T cells in Graves' hyperthyroidism and ophthalmopathy.

The material was peripheral blood mononuclear cells (PBMCs), obtained at new diagnosis, from a patient treated with antithyroid drugs. The receptors shown here come from a woman in her 30s with Graves disease.

This clonotype was counted a few times. The chain joins TRBV5-1 to TRBJ2-1; D might be TRBD1 (6 bases). Germline CDR1 reads SGHRS; CDR2 reads YFSETQ. Between the trimmed V and J ends, which lost 1 base and 8 bases, there was a span of 13 bases. The CDR3 length is 14 residues. CDR3 residues: CASSLFTGPDEQFF. The CDR3 nucleotides read TGCGCCAGCAGCTTGTTCACAGGGCCAGATGAGCAGTTCTTC.

There are many counts of this clonotype. This sequence joins TRBV27 and TRBJ1-6; tentative D call: TRBD1 (5 bases). Trimming stripped 5 bases from V and 8 bases from J, with 19 bases between. The CDR3 loop spans 16 amino acids. Per germline, CDR1 MNHEY and CDR2 SMNVEV (reference sequence). The CDR3 coding sequence is TGTGCCAGCAGTCTGACCGACAGTTCCCGGTATTCACCCCTCCACTTT. Encoded protein: CASSLTDSSRYSPLHF.

The chain uses TRBV11-2 and TRBJ2-5; D remains ambiguous. Trimming took 4 bases from V and 4 from J, leaving 10 bases between them. The CDR3 sequence is 13 residues long. Germline loops: CDR1 SGHAT, CDR2 FQNNGV. CDR3 nucleotides: TGTGCCAGCAGCTCCCGGACCCGAGAGACCCAGTACTTC. This sequence encodes CASSSRTRETQYF.

The chain is built from TRBV6-4 and TRBJ2-2, with D perhaps TRBD1 (6 bases). Germline CDR1 is MRHNA and CDR2 is SNTAGT. With 3 bases removed from V and 4 bases from J, the gap between germline ends came to 9 bases. The CDR3 spans 14 residues. CDR3 loop: CASSEQGPTGELFF. As DNA, the CDR3 is TGTGCCAGCAGTGAACAGGGCCCCACCGGGGAGCTGTTTTTT.

This chain links TRBV20-1 with TRBJ2-1; 8 bases are a match to TRBD1. The CDR3 runs 16 residues. CDR1 is DFQATT and CDR2 is SNEGSKA in the germline V gene (reference sequence). The V and J ends lost 1 base and 2 bases, in that order; junction bases with no gene match: 7. For the CDR3, the DNA is TGCAGTGCTAGAGCCTTCGGACAGGGCGCCTACAATGAGCAGTTCTTC. Amino acid sequence: CSARAFGQGAYNEQFF.

This sequence joins TRBV4-1 and TRBJ2-2; a weak D match, TRBD1 (6 bases). Germline lookup yields CDR1 MGHRA and CDR2 YSYEKL. Trimming took 2 bases from V and 3 from J, leaving 22 bases between them. The CDR3 consists of 19 residues. The CDR3: CASSQYAGVITGDTGELFF. CDR3 sequence (DNA): TGCGCCAGCAGCCAATACGCAGGGGTCATAACAGGAGACACCGGGGAGCTGTTTTTT.

This clonotype was seen only a few times. The V gene is TRBV12-3 or TRBV12-4, the J gene TRBJ1-2; D perhaps matches TRBD1 (5 bases). V lost 3 bases and J 6 bases, leaving 11 bases between the germline ends. The CDR3 is 13 residues long. This chain's CDR3 is CASSFGGRHGYTF. The CDR3 nucleotides read TGTGCCAGCAGTTTCGGGGGGAGACATGGCTACACCTTC.

This clonotype was counted at least ten times. J is TRBJ2-3 and V is TRBV10-2; D may match TRBD1 or TRBD2 (5 bases each). Germline V CDR1 and CDR2: WSHSY, SAAADI. The CDR3 extends over 14 amino acids. Trimming cost V 10 bases and J 0 bases, with 14 bases left between them. CDR3 region: CAIGTAPSTDTQYF. DNA of the CDR3: TGCGCCATCGGGACCGCACCTAGCACAGATACGCAGTATTTT.

This clonotype was found a few times. The CDR3 nucleotides read TGTGCCATCAGTGCCAGCACAGATACGCAGTATTTT. Its translation: CAISASTDTQYF. This chain uses TRBV10-3 with TRBJ2-3; D is undetermined. The germline V and J ends were trimmed by 4 bases and 0 bases, with 2 bases remaining between them. This CDR3 has 12 amino acids. CDR1 is ENHRY and CDR2 is SYGVKD in the germline V gene.

On this clonotype: One base separates it from a far larger clone, so it is likely a read error. V is TRBV6-4 and J is TRBJ2-1; D gene unclear. The CDR3 has 15 amino acids. The V and J ends lost 3 bases and 3 bases respectively, with 12 bases between them. Germline CDR1 is MRHNA and CDR2 is SNTAGT. The CDR3 sequence is CASSERARYYNEQFF. The CDR3 DNA is TGTGCCAGCAGTGAACGGGCAAGGTACTACAATGAGCAGTTCTTC.

This clonotype was seen only once. At one of its ends the junction is not consistent with the germline gene, which may arise from a read error. The J gene is TRBJ2-1, the V gene TRBV6-4; TRBD2 agrees at 7 bases. Germline CDR1 MRHNA, CDR2 SNTAGT. This CDR3 is 13 amino acids long. The CDR3 loop reads CASSVGGGPPRDF. DNA of the CDR3: TGTGCCAGCAGTGTTGGGGGAGGGCCCCCAAGGGACTTC.

Notes on this clonotype: The CDR3 carries no conserved terminal phenylalanine or tryptophan, so it likely arises from a read error. J is TRBJ2-7 and V is TRBV2; a possible D gene is TRBD2 (5 bases). This CDR3 contains 14 residues. Germline V gene lookup returns CDR1 SNHLY and CDR2 FYNNEI. The CDR3 DNA follows: TGCGCCAGCTCCCCCCGTGACTACTCCTACGAGCAGTACTCC. Translation: CASSPRDYSYEQYS.

Concerning this clonotype: This sequence may be a read error, since a much larger clone differs from it by one base. Lacking the conserved final phenylalanine or tryptophan, this CDR3 likely reflects a read error. CDR3 nucleotide sequence: TGTGCCAGCAGAGTCAACCCCTCCTACGAGCAGTACCTC. Protein sequence: CASRVNPSYEQYL. V and J are TRBV7-2 and TRBJ2-7; D is uncertain. The V gene lost 6 bases and the J gene lost 0 bases, with 9 bases spanning the gap. CDR3 length: 13 residues. Germline values: CDR1 SGHTA, CDR2 FQGNSA.

This clonotype was seen a handful of times. The chain combines TRBV12-3 or TRBV12-4 with TRBJ2-2; D unclear. The V end was cut by 5 bases, the J end by 6 bases, with 10 bases between. The CDR3 runs to 13 residues. In nucleotides, the CDR3 is TGTGCCAGCAGTGCGCTGGCGGCCGGGGAGCTGTTTTTT. This gives the protein CASSALAAGELFF.

This clonotype was counted at least ten times. CDR3 amino acids: CSGMDRTALEQFF. DNA of the CDR3: TGCAGCGGAATGGACAGGACCGCCCTTGAGCAGTTCTTC. The chain joins TRBV29-1 to TRBJ2-1; the match to TRBD1 covers 7 bases. The CDR3 spans 13 residues. The germline V gene has CDR1 SQVTM and CDR2 ANQGSEA. After removal of 7 bases from V and 9 bases from J, the junction contained 12 bases not matched to a gene.

This clonotype was counted only a few times. V usage is TRBV20-1 and J usage is TRBJ1-1, with no clear D. This CDR3 region has 8 residues. The germline gives CDR1 DFQATT, CDR2 SNEGSKA (reference sequence). Written as DNA, the CDR3 is TGCAGAGGGCAGGAAGCTTTCTTT. Translating it yields CRGQEAFF.

This clonotype has only a few counts. The chain uses TRBV18 and TRBJ2-1; 9 nucleotides match TRBD2. This CDR3 has 15 residues. CDR1 and CDR2 (germline): KGHSH, LQKENI. Trimming took 3 bases from V and 7 from J; bases not matched to a gene: 7. The CDR3 DNA sequence: TGTGCCAGCTCACCCCCTGGGACTAGCTCTAATGAGCAGTTCTTC. As protein: CASSPPGTSSNEQFF.

The rearrangement uses TRBV27 and TRBJ2-2, with TRBD2 identical over 12 bases. This CDR3 contains 18 residues. The ends lost 3 bases at V and 7 bases at J; junction bases unmatched: 12. Germline V lookup: CDR1 MNHEY, CDR2 SMNVEV (reference sequence). The CDR3 protein is CASSLNFGLAGPSGELFF. DNA for the CDR3: TGTGCCAGCAGTTTGAATTTTGGACTAGCGGGACCGAGCGGGGAGCTGTTTTTT.

The chain links TRBV12-3 or TRBV12-4 to TRBJ1-6; D may be TRBD1 (5 bases). The CDR3 has 17 amino acids. The V end was cut by 5 bases, the J end by 3 bases, with 17 bases between. The CDR3 loop reads CASSPGGGGFYNSPLHF. The CDR3 DNA is TGTGCCAGCAGTCCCGGCGGGGGGGGGTTCTATAATTCACCCCTCCACTTT.

This clonotype was observed a handful of times. A read error is possible here, since a much larger clone lies one base away. The chain is built from TRBV6-1 and TRBJ1-2, with TRBD1 matching 7 bases. The V gene end was trimmed by 6 bases and the J gene end by 4 bases; junction bases not matched to a gene: 5. The CDR3 loop spans 13 amino acids. Germline loops: CDR1 MNHNS, CDR2 SASEGT. This CDR3 reads CASSPGQFYGYTF. CDR3 DNA sequence: TGTGCCAGCAGCCCGGGACAGTTCTATGGCTACACCTTC.

The gene calls are TRBV7-2 and TRBJ2-4; 7 nucleotides line up with TRBD1. The CDR3 runs 16 residues. V dropped 2 bases and J dropped 4; count of bases not matched to a gene: 8. Germline-derived CDR1 and CDR2 are SGHTA and FQGNSA. CDR3: CASSLQGTELKNIQYF. The CDR3 nucleotides are TGTGCCAGCAGCTTACAAGGGACAGAACTAAAAAACATTCAGTACTTC.